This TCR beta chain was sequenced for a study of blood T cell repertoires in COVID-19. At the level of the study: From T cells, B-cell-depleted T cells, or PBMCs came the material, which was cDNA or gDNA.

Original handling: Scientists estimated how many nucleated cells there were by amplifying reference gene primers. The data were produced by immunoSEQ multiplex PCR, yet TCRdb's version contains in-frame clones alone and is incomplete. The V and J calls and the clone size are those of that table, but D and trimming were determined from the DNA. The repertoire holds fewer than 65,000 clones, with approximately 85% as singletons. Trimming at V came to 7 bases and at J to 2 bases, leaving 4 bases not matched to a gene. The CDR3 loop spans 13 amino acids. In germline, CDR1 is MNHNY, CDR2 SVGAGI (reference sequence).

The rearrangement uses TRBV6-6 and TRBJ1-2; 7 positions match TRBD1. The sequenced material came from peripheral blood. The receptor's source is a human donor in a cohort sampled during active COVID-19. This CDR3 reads CASTGTDNYGYTF. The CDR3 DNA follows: TGTGCCAGCACCGGGACAGACAACTATGGCTACACCTTC.